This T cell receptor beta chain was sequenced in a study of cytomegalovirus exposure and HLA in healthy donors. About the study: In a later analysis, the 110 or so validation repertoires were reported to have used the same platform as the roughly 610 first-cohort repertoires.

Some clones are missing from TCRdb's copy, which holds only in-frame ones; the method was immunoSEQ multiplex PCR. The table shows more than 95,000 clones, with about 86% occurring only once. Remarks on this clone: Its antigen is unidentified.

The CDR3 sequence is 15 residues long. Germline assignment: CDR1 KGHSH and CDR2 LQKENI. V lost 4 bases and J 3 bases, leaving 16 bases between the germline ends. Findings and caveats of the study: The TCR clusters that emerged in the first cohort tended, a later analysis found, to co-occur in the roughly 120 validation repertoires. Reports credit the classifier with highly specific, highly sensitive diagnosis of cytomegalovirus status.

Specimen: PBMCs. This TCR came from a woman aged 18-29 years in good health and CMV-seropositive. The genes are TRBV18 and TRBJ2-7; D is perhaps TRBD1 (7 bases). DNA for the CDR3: TGTGCCAGCTCACGAACGGGGGACAGCAGCTACGAGCAGTACTTC. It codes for CASSRTGDSSYEQYF.